This TCR beta chain originates from a study of CD8 T cells in ankylosing spondylitis. V gave up 4 bases and J gave up 0 bases, with 8 bases separating them. Germline V CDR1 and CDR2: SQVTM, ANQGSEA. The CDR3 totals 13 residues. There are a few counts of this clonotype. Its target is not known. Preparation of TCR beta libraries was done by quantitative 5'-RACE with molecular barcodes. MiXCR was run by TCRdb on the 5' RACE reads, yielding one entry per CDR3 protein. This table holds 500,000 to 550,000 distinct CDR3 sequences, over 9.5% found once. Whole-study findings and limits: Made up of eight highly homologous variants, a TCR beta motif appeared characteristic of ankylosing spondylitis blood. Disease-linked clones bore a CD8+ phenotype, appearing relatively rarely in peripheral blood.

V gene TRBV29-1 combines with J gene TRBJ2-3; D is perhaps TRBD2 (5 bases). The sequencing input was blood, either unsorted or a sorted T cell fraction (not recorded which). This sequence was found in a male donor with ankylosing spondylitis. In DNA, the CDR3 is TGCAGCGTTGGTGGCGGGAGCACAGATACGCAGTATTTT. Its translation is CSVGGGSTDTQYF.